The clone carrying this TCR beta chain has a handful of counts. The antigen remains unidentified. V gave up 2 bases and J gave up 4 bases; unmatched junction bases: 7. Looked up from germline, CDR1 is MNHEY and CDR2 is SVGAGI. This CDR3 comprises 16 residues. Multiplex PCR with BIOMED2 TRB-A/B primer pools amplified TRB rearrangements. Each CDR3 protein is one row after TCRdb ran MiXCR on the multiplex PCR reads. The data show 17,000 or so distinct CDR3 sequences, around a quarter seen once. Each TRB amplification used 250-500 ng of genomic DNA from blood. The data originate from a study of T and B cells in COVID-19 patients. In the study overall: The recovered patients had mostly mild to moderate COVID-19 with outpatient management.

Broader study findings: In COVID-19 patients, T cell receptor beta variable and joining gene use was reportedly strongly skewed. Active COVID-19 showed highly clonal TRB repertoires; recovery showed diversity and richness above healthy donors.

V and J are TRBV6-5 and TRBJ1-3, with 8 nucleotides matching TRBD1. This sequence originates from a human donor who had recovered from COVID-19. Sequencing used blood. The CDR3 DNA reads TGTGCCAGCAGTTACCTGACAGGGGCGAACGGAAACACCATATATTTT. Translated: CASSYLTGANGNTIYF.